These 21 T cell receptor beta chains were all obtained from the same sample, sequenced in a study of human T cells and chemical hapten exposure. TCRdb re-derived calls from the RACE reads in MiXCR, one entry per CDR3 protein. Here the sample spans 95,000 to 150,000 distinct CDR3 sequences, about 11% being singletons. Documented time point: patch test 3, about 24 weeks after DPC sensitization. Noted treatment: therapeutic diphenylcyclopropenone sensitization with weekly scalp DPC. Here the sequenced sample was whole blood, taken in connection with sensitization to the hapten diphenylcyclopropenone (DPC). The origin of the receptors is a woman between 45 and 60 years old with alopecia areata. Some clones in this sample may be carry-over from other donors' samples.

Many counts were recorded for this clonotype. The chain employs TRBV2 and TRBJ1-6; D call uncertain. V gave up 5 bases and J gave up 6 bases, with 14 bases separating them. Germline loops: CDR1 SNHLY, CDR2 FYNNEI. CDR3 length: 15 amino acids. DNA of the CDR3: TGTGCCAGCAGTCCGAATACGGTGGTTAATTCACCCCTCCACTTT. Amino acids: CASSPNTVVNSPLHF.

This chain uses TRBV6-5 with TRBJ1-4; D is perhaps TRBD1 (6 bases). V was shortened by 2 bases and J by 7 bases, with 14 bases between the two germline ends. Per the germline V gene, CDR1 is MNHEY and CDR2 is SVGAGI. CDR3 length: 15 residues. The CDR3 DNA sequence: TGTGCCAGCAGTTACGCCGGGGGCACCGCTGAAAAACTGTTTTTT. As protein: CASSYAGGTAEKLFF.

The chain recombines TRBV6-5 with TRBJ1-1; 9 bases fit TRBD1. J gave up 10 bases and V 4 bases, and 10 bases lay outside the gene matches. This CDR3 is 14 amino acids long. Germline-derived CDR1 and CDR2 are MNHEY and SVGAGI. CDR3 region: CASSSPGQGLGAFF. In nucleotides, the CDR3 is TGTGCCAGCAGTTCACCGGGACAGGGACTCGGAGCTTTCTTT.

The chain links TRBV2 to TRBJ1-2; TRBD1 matches 11 bases. The length of the CDR3 is 15 residues. J lost 2 bases, V lost 4 bases, and 3 bases had no gene match. Germline V gives CDR1 SNHLY, CDR2 FYNNEI. CDR3 bases: TGTGCCAGCAGTGCGGGGACAGGGGGGAACTATGGCTACACCTTC. Translation: CASSAGTGGNYGYTF.

The J gene is TRBJ2-2, the V gene TRBV18; 10 nucleotides match TRBD2. The CDR3 is made up of 16 amino acids. Germline V lookup: CDR1 KGHSH, CDR2 LQKENI. The trim removed 2 bases at V and 3 bases at J, leaving 3 bases unmatched. DNA for the CDR3: TGTGCCAGCTCACCAAAGCTAGCGGGAGACACCGGGGAGCTGTTTTTT. It codes for CASSPKLAGDTGELFF.

This clonotype was observed a handful of times. The rearrangement uses TRBV12-3 or TRBV12-4 and TRBJ1-1; D is unclear. The CDR3 consists of 13 residues. V lost 5 bases to trimming and J lost 3 bases, with 10 bases between them. The CDR3 DNA reads as TGTGCCAGCAGTGGTCCTCGGGACACTGAAGCTTTCTTT. Residues: CASSGPRDTEAFF.

The chain uses TRBV7-2 and TRBJ1-4, with 8 positions matching TRBD1. This CDR3 region has 14 residues. J was trimmed by 7 bases and V by 2 bases; bases with no gene match: 3. The V gene's germline CDR1 is SGHTA and CDR2 FQGNSA. The CDR3 reads CASSLQGASEKLFF. The CDR3 nucleotides are TGTGCCAGCAGCTTACAGGGGGCCTCTGAAAAACTGTTTTTT.

The J gene is TRBJ2-2, the V gene TRBV28; 10 nucleotides align to TRBD2. The length of the CDR3 is 17 residues. Germline assignment: CDR1 MDHEN and CDR2 SYDVKM. V gave up 7 bases and J gave up 4 bases; unmatched junction bases: 12. This chain's CDR3 is CASNGWLAGELTGELFF. CDR3 DNA sequence: TGTGCCAGCAACGGTTGGCTAGCGGGAGAACTCACCGGGGAGCTGTTTTTT.

This clonotype has more than one count but fewer than ten. The chain couples TRBV5-1 to TRBJ2-3, with a weak D call TRBD1 (6 bases). CDR3 length: 14 amino acids. Germline assignment: CDR1 SGHRS and CDR2 YFSETQ. V was trimmed by 0 bases and J by 4 bases, leaving 9 bases between them. CDR3 coding DNA: TGCGCCAGCAGCTTGGTTGAGGGGGCAGATACGCAGTATTTT. Protein product: CASSLVEGADTQYF. Full variable domain (remainder filled in from reference TRBV5-1 and TRBJ2-3): KAGVTQTPRYLIKTRGQQVTLSCSPISGHRSVSWYQQTPGQGLQFLFEYFSETQRNKGNFPGRFSGRQFSNSRSEMNVSTLELGDSALYLCASSLVEGADTQYFGPGTRLTVL.

Only a few counts were recorded for this clonotype. The genes are TRBV6-2 or TRBV6-3 and TRBJ2-6; D gene uncertain. Trimming stripped 4 bases from V and 0 bases from J, with 16 bases between. The germline V gene encodes CDR1 MNHEY and CDR2 SVGEGT. This CDR3 has 18 amino acids. The chain's CDR3 is CASSSRRFSLSGANVLTF. The CDR3 nucleotides read TGTGCCAGCAGTTCGCGCAGGTTTAGTCTCTCTGGGGCCAACGTCCTGACTTTC.

The V and J genes are TRBV12-5 and TRBJ2-1; D ambiguous. Germline CDR1 reads LGHNT; CDR2 reads FRNRAP. This CDR3 is built from 12 residues. The V and J ends lost 2 bases and 10 bases respectively, with 9 bases between them. The CDR3 spells CASGLPGLEQFF. The CDR3 DNA follows: TGTGCTAGTGGTTTGCCTGGGCTGGAGCAGTTCTTC.

The chain couples TRBV21-1 to TRBJ2-7; the D call in the table, TRBD1, was not verified against the DNA. TRBV21-1 is assigned pseudogene status. This CDR3 contains 14 residues. CDR3 region: CAIPRGRNSYEQYF. DNA of the CDR3: TGTGCCATCCCCCGGGGCAGGAACTCCTACGAGCAGTACTTC.

There are a few counts of this clonotype. This chain joins TRBV28 and TRBJ2-7; TRBD1 might be the D (6 bases). Germline lookup yields CDR1 MDHEN and CDR2 SYDVKM. CDR3 length: 14 amino acids. Trimming removed 4 bases from V and 3 bases from J, with 13 bases in between. The CDR3 is CASSSDSPFYEQYF. For the CDR3, the DNA is TGTGCCAGCAGTTCGGACAGCCCTTTCTACGAGCAGTACTTC.

This clonotype showed up just a few times. The J gene is TRBJ1-5, the V gene TRBV28; D uncertain. This CDR3 is 13 amino acids long. V was cut by 6 bases and J by 0 bases, with 6 bases left in between. CDR1 is MDHEN and CDR2 is SYDVKM in the germline V gene. The CDR3 region has the DNA TGTGCCAGCAGACATTATAGCAATCAGCCCCAGCATTTT. It encodes CASRHYSNQPQHF.

This clonotype was detected many times. The chain is built from TRBV27 and TRBJ2-1; D is unresolved. Per germline, CDR1 MNHEY and CDR2 SMNVEV (reference sequence). The CDR3 has 15 amino acids. V was pared by 10 bases and J by 8 bases, with 24 bases between. The CDR3 DNA reads TGTGCCACCCGGTCCCTCAGCCGTGGCCTAGATGAGCAGTTCTTC. Translating it yields CATRSLSRGLDEQFF.

The V call is TRBV5-1, the J call TRBJ1-2, with D maybe TRBD1 (5 bases). CDR3 length: 16 residues. Looked up from germline, CDR1 is SGHRS and CDR2 is YFSETQ. V was shortened by 0 bases and J by 8 bases, with 20 bases between the two germline ends. CDR3 region: CASSLAGQTDRGGYTF. CDR3 in DNA: TGCGCCAGCAGCTTGGCCGGCCAGACAGATAGAGGGGGCTACACCTTC.

CDR3 amino acids: CASSLARLAGGRDEQYF. In nucleotides, the CDR3 is TGTGCCAGCAGCTTAGCGAGGCTAGCGGGGGGGCGCGACGAGCAGTACTTC. V and J are TRBV7-2 and TRBJ2-7; TRBD2 aligns across 12 bases. V lost 0 bases and J lost 5; bases outside the gene matches: 8. The length of the CDR3 is 17 residues. Germline lookup yields CDR1 SGHTA and CDR2 FQGNSA.

This clonotype occurred a few times. This chain uses TRBV5-1 with TRBJ2-1; D is uncertain. Trimming left V 1 base short and J 0 bases short, with 11 bases between. The CDR3 sequence is 16 residues long. Germline assignment: CDR1 SGHRS and CDR2 YFSETQ. CDR3 sequence (DNA): TGCGCCAGCAGCTTGAAGCAACCGAGCTCCTACAATGAGCAGTTCTTC. Its translation is CASSLKQPSSYNEQFF.

This clonotype has only a few counts. This chain uses TRBV4-3 with TRBJ2-5; D not certain. Trimming cost V 1 base and J 2 bases, with 14 bases left between them. This CDR3 contains 16 residues. Germline lookup yields CDR1 LGHNA and CDR2 YSLEER. As DNA, the CDR3 is TGCGCCAGCAGCCAAGCCCGAGAAGCGAGACAAGAGACCCAGTACTTC. The encoded protein is CASSQAREARQETQYF.

On this clonotype: A read error may produce the germline difference seen at one junction end. The chain is built from TRBV24-1 and TRBJ1-5, with D perhaps matching TRBD1 (5 bases). CDR1 and CDR2 from the germline V gene are KGHDR and SFDVKD. The CDR3 spans 14 residues. The CDR3 bases are TGTGCCACCAGTGAAGGGGAAGAAAATCAGCCCAAGCATTTT. Translated: CATSEGEENQPKHF.

On this clonotype itself: This may be a read error, as it is one base from a much larger clone. The chain links TRBV9 to TRBJ2-7, with a possible D match to TRBD2 (5 bases). This CDR3 has 14 residues. Germline V gene data show CDR1 as SGDLS and CDR2 as YYNGEE. Written as DNA, the CDR3 is TGTACCAGCAGCGTAGCAGGTAGCGTGTACGAGCAGTACTTC. Amino acids: CTSSVAGSVYEQYF.